A selection of T cell receptor beta chains follows, all from one sample in a study of identifying expanded T cells in peripheral blood. The method was immunoSEQ multiplex PCR; TCRdb's version includes in-frame clones alone and lacks a portion of them. This table has roughly 100,000 clones, more than 70% appearing once. Input material: blood. The receptor source for this set is a person aged 18 to 75 in good health. CDR3s include the opening cysteine and the closing phenylalanine or tryptophan. A D gene is named only where the DNA matches it firmly. Size tells how often a clone was seen (once, few, many) or the class of an expanded clone, and some rows leave it out.

V gene	CDR3 length	J gene	D gene	clone size	CDR3 protein	CDR3 DNA
TRBV4-3	15	TRBJ2-3	NA	NA	CASSQTAGYTDTQYF	TGCGCCAGCAGCCAAACGGCGGGGTACACAGATACGCAGTATTTT
TRBV29-1	14	TRBJ1-4	NA	NA	CSGRTAESGEKLFF	TGCAGCGGGAGGACAGCAGAATCTGGGGAAAAACTGTTTTTT
TRBV18	12	TRBJ1-5	NA	once	CASSPEAQPQHF	TGTGCCAGCTCACCGGAGGCTCAGCCCCAGCATTTT
TRBV28	14	TRBJ2-7	NA	NA	CASSFPGSSYEQYF	TGTGCCAGCAGTTTCCCGGGGAGTTCTTACGAGCAGTACTTC
TRBV7-9	17	TRBJ1-3	TRBD1	NA	CASSTTGEGASGNTIYF	TGTGCCAGCAGCACTACAGGGGAAGGGGCCTCTGGAAACACCATATATTTT
TRBV27	18	TRBJ2-3	NA	NA	CASSTSLPPRQRIDTQYF	TGTGCCAGCAGTACCTCGCTCCCGCCCCGTCAGCGGATTGATACGCAGTATTTT
TRBV27	15	TRBJ1-1	NA	NA	CASRRNSNPGTEAFF	TGTGCCAGCAGACGGAACTCCAACCCCGGCACTGAAGCTTTCTTT
TRBV7-9	15	TRBJ1-3	TRBD1	NA	CASSSTGTVGNTIYF	TGTGCCAGCAGCAGCACTGGGACAGTTGGAAACACCATATATTTT
TRBV9	17	TRBJ2-3	TRBD1	once	CASTPYSATGWTDTQYF	TGTGCCAGCACCCCGTATTCCGCGACAGGGTGGACAGATACGCAGTATTTT
TRBV10-3	15	TRBJ1-2	TRBD1	NA	CAISESLQGAYGYTF	TGTGCCATCAGTGAGTCTCTCCAGGGGGCCTATGGCTACACCTTC
TRBV6-6	16	TRBJ2-7	NA	NA	CASSSPMGADSYEQYF	TGTGCCAGCAGTTCTCCCATGGGAGCTGATTCCTACGAGCAGTACTTC